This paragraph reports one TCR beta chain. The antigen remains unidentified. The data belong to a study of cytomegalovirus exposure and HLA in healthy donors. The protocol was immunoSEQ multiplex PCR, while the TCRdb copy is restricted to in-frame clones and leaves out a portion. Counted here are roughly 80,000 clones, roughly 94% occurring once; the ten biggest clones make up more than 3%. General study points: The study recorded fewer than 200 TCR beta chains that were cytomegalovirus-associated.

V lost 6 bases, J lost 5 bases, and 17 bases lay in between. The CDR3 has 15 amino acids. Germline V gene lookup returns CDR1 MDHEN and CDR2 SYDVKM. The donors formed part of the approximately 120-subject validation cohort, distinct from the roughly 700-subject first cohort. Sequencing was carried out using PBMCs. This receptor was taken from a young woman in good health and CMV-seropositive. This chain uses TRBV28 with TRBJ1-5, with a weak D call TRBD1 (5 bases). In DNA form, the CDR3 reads TGTGCCAGCAGCCGCTTCGGGGGGAACGATCAGCCCCAGCATTTT. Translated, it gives CASSRFGGNDQPQHF.